This T cell receptor beta chain was recovered during a study of T cells in Graves' hyperthyroidism and ophthalmopathy. This clonotype was seen a handful of times. This CDR3 is 12 amino acids long. CDR1 is SNHLY and CDR2 is FYNNEI in the germline V gene. V lost 6 bases and J lost 11; bases outside the gene matches: 5. TCR beta CDR3 regions were amplified from RNA transcripts. The TCR CDR3 was amplified in a first-round RT-PCR using the HTBI primer set. TCRdb ran MiXCR on the multiplex PCR reads and lists one entry per CDR3 protein. The data hold under 400,000 distinct CDR3 sequences, with roughly 15% observed a single time.

The V call is TRBV2, the J call TRBJ1-4; TRBD1 matches at 8 bases. This sequence originates from a man in his thirties or forties with Graves' hyperthyroidism. Sequencing used blood. The CDR3 DNA reads as TGTGCCAGCAGACCGGACAGGGTGAAACTGTTTTTT. It is translated as CASRPDRVKLFF.